This T cell receptor (beta chain) appears in the sequencing data of a study of blood T cell repertoires in COVID-19. The assay was immunoSEQ multiplex PCR, and TCRdb's table has in-frame clones only and misses some. The repertoire holds some 160,000 clones, with 75% to 80% as singletons. This TCR was sampled from a woman of 80 years or more with acute or convalescent COVID-19. Sequencing was performed on peripheral blood.

The CDR3 coding sequence is TGTGCCAGCAGTCTCTTAAACAGGGTCAATGAGCAGTTCTTC. Translated, it gives CASSLLNRVNEQFF. The gene calls are TRBV28 and TRBJ2-1; possible D gene TRBD1, 6 bases. This CDR3 has 14 amino acids. V shed 5 bases and J shed 6 bases, with 14 bases lying between them. Per the germline V gene, CDR1 is MDHEN and CDR2 is SYDVKM.